The rows below give T cell receptor beta chains drawn from one sample of a study of blood T cell repertoires in COVID-19. TCRdb's table, derived via immunoSEQ multiplex PCR, lists solely in-frame clones and lacks some. Found here are 95,000 to 150,000 clones, 84% of them singletons; the top ten hold about 4%. What was sequenced was PBMCs or T cells enriched from blood (not recorded which). These receptors were collected from a woman aged 25 to 39 who had recovered from COVID-19. CDR3s include the opening cysteine and the closing phenylalanine or tryptophan. A D gene is named only where the DNA matches it firmly. The size of a clone is reported for some rows only, either as once, few or many, or as a class for expanded clones.

d_call	v_call	cdr3_length	clone_size	j_call	cdr3_aa	cdr3_nt
NA	TRBV13	15	NA	TRBJ2-7	CASPWGPLRYHEQYF	TGTGCCAGCCCCTGGGGGCCTCTCAGGTACCACGAGCAGTACTTC
NA	TRBV6-5	16	medium-sized	TRBJ2-5	CASSFRPLTAEETQYF	TGTGCCAGCAGTTTCCGACCACTGACGGCGGAAGAGACCCAGTACTTC
NA	TRBV24-1	20	many	TRBJ2-7	CATSDLQLSPRGSSSYEQYF	TGTGCCACCAGTGATTTGCAGTTGTCCCCTAGGGGTTCGAGCTCCTACGAGCAGTACTTC
NA	TRBV29-1	13	NA	TRBJ1-2	CSVEESGLYGYTF	TGCAGCGTTGAGGAATCAGGGCTCTATGGCTACACCTTC
NA	TRBV5-1	11	NA	TRBJ1-2	CASSFPGGYTF	TGCGCCAGCAGCTTCCCCGGTGGCTACACCTTC
TRBD1	TRBV3-1/TRBV3-2	14	NA	TRBJ2-7	CASSQRTGTHEQYF	TGTGCCAGCAGCCAACGGACAGGGACCCACGAGCAGTACTTC
NA	TRBV28	11	few	TRBJ2-7	CASSSRSEKYF	TGTGCCAGCAGCTCCCGCTCTGAGAAGTACTTC
NA	TRBV28	18	NA	TRBJ2-6	CASSLSGGSYSGANVLTF	TGTGCCAGCAGTTTGTCGGGGGGCTCCTACTCTGGGGCCAACGTCCTGACTTTC
NA	TRBV29-1	16	NA	TRBJ2-2	CSVESQGMSRAGELFF	TGCAGCGTTGAGTCGCAGGGGATGTCGCGGGCCGGGGAGCTGTTTTTT
NA	TRBV5-4	17	NA	TRBJ1-2	CASRAGTRVFSGYGYTF	TGTGCCAGCAGGGCCGGGACAAGAGTTTTCTCGGGGTATGGCTACACCTTC
TRBD1	TRBV6-5	15	NA	TRBJ1-5	CASSSGQGLIQPQHF	TGTGCCAGCAGTTCCGGACAGGGCCTAATTCAGCCCCAGCATTTT
TRBD1	TRBV28	14	NA	TRBJ1-4	CASRDSQGGEKLFF	TGTGCCAGCAGAGACAGCCAGGGGGGTGAAAAACTGTTTTTT
TRBD2	TRBV5-5	16	NA	TRBJ2-7	CASSTLASGPSYEQYF	TGTGCCAGCAGCACGCTGGCTAGCGGGCCCTCCTACGAGCAGTACTTC
TRBD1	TRBV6-5	13	NA	TRBJ2-2	CASRTGDTGELFF	TGTGCCAGCCGGACAGGGGACACCGGGGAGCTGTTTTTT
NA	TRBV24-1	15	once	TRBJ1-1	CATRSGEGGNTEAFF	TGTGCCACCAGATCAGGGGAGGGAGGCAACACTGAAGCTTTCTTT